This T cell receptor beta chain was recovered during a study of regulatory and conventional T cells in RAG deficiency. Germline CDR1 and CDR2: SGHTA and FQGTGA. The CDR3 is 14 residues long. V was pared by 5 bases and J by 7 bases, with 8 bases of the junction left unmatched. Study-level findings and limits: These Omenn syndrome Treg sorts may hold peripherally activated cells instead. Patient subsets had shorter CDR3s; Omenn Treg-Tconv overlap exceeded 75%.

As concerns this clone: The antigen is undetermined.

Blood CD4+ CD25-low CD127-high conventional T cells supplied the genomic DNA template. Clones were read by immunoSEQ multiplex PCR, and TCRdb kept only the in-frame ones, dropping some. The sample lists about 30,000 clones, 90% to 95% occurring once. These data were also reused for a study on regulatory T cells. That publication notes: Amplification used 52 TRBV primers and 13 TRBJ primers.

The V and J genes are TRBV7-3 and TRBJ2-1, with 7 bases fitting TRBD2. The sample consisted of CD25- CD4+ T cells sorted from blood. The sequence was collected from a human donor in good health. CDR3 in amino acids: CASSPDGGRNEQFF. The CDR3 DNA reads TGTGCCAGCAGCCCCGACGGGGGGAGGAATGAGCAGTTCTTC.